These 17 T cell receptor beta chains were all obtained from the same sample, sequenced in a study of T-cell reconstitution after alpha-beta-depleted transplantation in children. Unique molecular identifiers were incorporated when the TCRbeta library was constructed. MiXCR was run by TCRdb on the PCR reads, yielding one entry per CDR3 protein. This sample yields 550,000 to 800,000 distinct CDR3 sequences, of which around 13% are seen a single time; 0.79% belongs to the top ten. Sequenced material: PBMCs, taken before TCRalphabeta/CD19-depleted stem cell transplant. The receptors come from a girl aged 2-10 years with congenital amegakaryocytic thrombocytopenia, due to receive a stem cell transplant.

At least ten counts were recorded for this clonotype. V usage is TRBV10-2 and J usage is TRBJ2-2, with D maybe TRBD2 (6 bases). CDR1 is WSHSY, CDR2 SAAADI, per germline. Trimming stripped 7 bases from V and 5 bases from J, with 8 bases between. This CDR3 region has 12 residues. CDR3 DNA: TGCGCCAGCATACGGGAGACCGGGGAGCTGTTTTTT. Translation: CASIRETGELFF.

The chain has TRBV20-1 and TRBJ2-7, with a tentative D call TRBD1 (5 bases). The germline V gene has CDR1 DFQATT and CDR2 SNEGSKA (reference sequence). V shed 5 bases and J shed 2 bases, with 10 bases lying between them. The CDR3 has 12 residues. The CDR3 nucleotides are TGCAGTGCTCACCCAGGGACCTACGAGCAGTACTTC. Amino acid sequence: CSAHPGTYEQYF.

This clonotype was found many times. V usage is TRBV21-1 and J usage is TRBJ2-1; TRBD1, the table's D call, was not compared with the DNA. TRBV21-1 is annotated as a pseudogene. This CDR3 has 17 residues. The CDR3 DNA reads TGTGCCAGCAGCAAAGCGTCCGGGCAGGGAGGTTGGGATGAGCAGTTCTTC. This translates into CASSKASGQGGWDEQFF.

This chain uses TRBV3-1 with TRBJ2-2; D call uncertain. The CDR3 runs 13 residues. Trimming removed 8 bases at V and 4 bases at J, with 11 bases between. Germline loops: CDR1 LGHDT, CDR2 YNNKEL (reference sequence). The CDR3 sequence is CASGDRATGELFF. In DNA form, the CDR3 reads TGTGCCAGCGGGGATAGGGCCACCGGGGAGCTGTTTTTT.

Of note for this clonotype: Compared with germline, one end of the junction differs, possibly owing to a read error. This chain uses TRBV11-1 with TRBJ2-1; 11 nucleotides agree with TRBD2. The germline V gene encodes CDR1 SGHAT and CDR2 FQDESV (reference sequence). This CDR3 contains 21 residues. CDR3 region: CASSHPSGGTSGPSSYDEQFF. In nucleotides, the CDR3 is TGTGCCAGCAGCCATCCTAGTGGGGGGACTAGCGGACCAAGCTCCTACGATGAGCAGTTCTTC.

Details on this clonotype: This may be a read error: a much more frequent sequence differs by one nucleotide. The final CDR3 position lacks the conserved phenylalanine or tryptophan, pointing to a likely read error. V is TRBV29-1 and J is TRBJ1-1; TRBD1 matches 7 bases. This CDR3 is built from 15 residues. Trimming at V came to 0 bases and at J to 1 base, leaving 5 bases not matched to a gene. CDR1 is SQVTM and CDR2 is ANQGSEA in the germline V gene. The CDR3 DNA reads TGCAGCGTTGAAGATCCACAGGGGCAGAACACTGAAGCTTTCTTA. Translated, it gives CSVEDPQGQNTEAFL.

Note on this clonotype: At one of its ends the junction is not consistent with the germline gene, which may arise from a read error. J is TRBJ2-7 and V is TRBV30; 8 positions agree with TRBD2. Germline assignment: CDR1 GTSNPN and CDR2 SVGIG (reference sequence). The CDR3 sequence is 13 residues long. The CDR3 sequence: CAWTVPGIPGGTF. For the CDR3, the DNA is TGTGCCTGGACCGTCCCCGGTATACCGGGAGGGACGTTC.

This clonotype turned up a few times. The chain combines TRBV10-3 with TRBJ2-1; TRBD2 aligns across 8 bases. After removal of 1 base from V and 10 bases from J, the junction contained 9 bases not matched to a gene. CDR3 length equals 15 residues. The germline V gene has CDR1 ENHRY and CDR2 SYGVKD. Here the CDR3 reads CAISEFAGRAGEQFF. DNA for the CDR3: TGTGCCATCAGTGAGTTTGCCGGGAGGGCCGGGGAGCAGTTCTTC.

This clonotype was observed a handful of times. The gene calls are TRBV12-3 or TRBV12-4 and TRBJ2-7; 12 nucleotides match TRBD2. CDR3 length equals 16 residues. V lost 3 bases, J lost 2 bases, and 5 bases stayed unmatched. The CDR3 is CASSFARLAGAYEQYF. CDR3 coding DNA: TGTGCCAGCAGTTTCGCCAGACTAGCGGGGGCCTACGAGCAGTACTTC.

This clonotype was observed many times. The DNA of the CDR3 is TGCGCCAGCAGCTTGGTACTAGCGTCCACCGGGGAGCTGTTTTTT. Translating it yields CASSLVLASTGELFF. The chain employs TRBV5-1 and TRBJ2-2; 7 bases are a match to TRBD2. The germline V gene has CDR1 SGHRS and CDR2 YFSETQ. CDR3 length: 15 residues. V shed 0 bases, J shed 4 bases, and the junction held 3 bases outside the gene matches.

This clonotype came up a few times. In DNA form, the CDR3 reads TGCAGCGTTGAAGATCGGACCGGGACAGGGATTACAGATACGCAGTATTTT. This gives the protein CSVEDRTGTGITDTQYF. This rearrangement joins TRBV29-1 to TRBJ2-3; 9 bases align to TRBD1. Germline V lookup: CDR1 SQVTM, CDR2 ANQGSEA. This CDR3 region has 17 residues. V shed 0 bases, J shed 3 bases, and the junction held 10 bases outside the gene matches.

In its sample, this clonotype was seen many times. This chain links TRBV7-9 with TRBJ2-7; TRBD1 is a possible D gene (5 bases). With 0 bases removed from V and 2 bases from J, the gap between germline ends came to 11 bases. From germline, CDR1 is SEHNR and CDR2 FQNEAQ (reference sequence). The CDR3 spans 15 residues. The CDR3 region has the DNA TGTGCCAGCAGCTTAGCTAAGGACACCCCCTACGAGCAGTACTTC. Protein sequence: CASSLAKDTPYEQYF.

In regard to this clonotype: Being one base from a much bigger clone, this may be a read error. The chain carries TRBV5-1 and TRBJ1-2, with D perhaps matching TRBD1 (5 bases). The CDR3 loop spans 15 amino acids. Germline values: CDR1 SGHRS, CDR2 YFSETQ. For the CDR3, the DNA is TGCGCCAGCAGACCTCAGGGAAACGATTTAGATGGCGACACCTTC. Its translation is CASRPQGNDLDGDTF.

This clonotype was counted only a few times. The chain carries TRBV29-1 and TRBJ1-1; 7 nucleotides align to TRBD1. Germline lookup yields CDR1 SQVTM and CDR2 ANQGSEA. Germline trimming cut 0 bases from V and 7 bases from J; bases unmatched to any gene: 8. This CDR3 is built from 14 residues. In DNA, the CDR3 is TGCAGCGTTGAAGATCCGGGGACAGCGTATGAAGCTTTCTTT. Translated, it gives CSVEDPGTAYEAFF.

This clonotype was seen repeatedly, ten times or more. The genes are TRBV28 and TRBJ2-1; D not certain. The germline V gene has CDR1 MDHEN and CDR2 SYDVKM. This CDR3 spans 12 amino acids. V was shortened by 2 bases and J by 10 bases, with 9 bases between the two germline ends. CDR3 DNA: TGTGCCAGCAGTTTAATTAGGGCGGAGCAGTTCTTC. Protein: CASSLIRAEQFF.

This sequence joins TRBV24-1 and TRBJ2-5; D possibly matches TRBD1 or TRBD2 (5 bases each). This CDR3 is built from 15 residues. Trimming shortened V by 4 bases and J by 1 base, and 12 bases separated the two germline ends. The germline CDR1 and CDR2 sequences are KGHDR and SFDVKD. The CDR3 sequence is CATSDSGTVQETQYF. The CDR3 DNA reads TGTGCCACCAGTGACTCAGGGACGGTCCAAGAGACCCAGTACTTC.

This clonotype was counted only a few times. The genes are TRBV11-2 and TRBJ2-5; D is undetermined. In germline, CDR1 is SGHAT, CDR2 FQNNGV. Trimming pared 5 bases from V and 5 bases from J, leaving 18 bases between. This CDR3 is built from 15 residues. DNA for the CDR3: TGTGCCAGCAGCCTACCAGACCGTCCCCGGGAGACCCAGTACTTC. Amino acids: CASSLPDRPRETQYF.